Following are 20 T cell receptor beta chains from one sample sequenced in a study of T-cell memory formation after mild COVID-19. TCRdb independently ran MiXCR on the 5' RACE reads; one entry per CDR3 protein. This repertoire shows 450,000 to 700,000 distinct CDR3 sequences, over 15% found once; its top ten account for 9.5% to 15%. Material: PBMCs or a T cell subset sorted from them (not recorded which). These receptors were taken from an adult woman who had mild COVID-19 (a few samples of this study predate the infection). Cell type and time point are not known.

The chain employs TRBV14 and TRBJ2-1; D is perhaps TRBD2 (6 bases). The V end was cut by 4 bases, the J end by 8 bases, with 18 bases between. Germline V gene sequence: CDR1 SGHDN, CDR2 FVKESK. The CDR3 contains 15 residues. The CDR3 coding sequence is TGTGCCAGCAGCCGTTCGGGACTCAAGATCCATGAGCAGTTCTTC. It codes for CASSRSGLKIHEQFF.

The V call is TRBV5-6, the J call TRBJ1-5; weak D call: TRBD1 (5 bases). Germline CDR1 is SGHDT and CDR2 is YYEEEE. This CDR3 has 14 residues. V shed 1 base and J shed 4 bases, with 9 bases lying between them. The CDR3 sequence: CASSLMQGNQPQHF. In DNA, the CDR3 is TGTGCCAGCAGCTTGATGCAGGGAAATCAGCCCCAGCATTTT.

This chain uses TRBV7-7 with TRBJ2-3, with D perhaps assigned TRBD1 or TRBD2 (6 bases each). The CDR3 is made up of 14 amino acids. Germline CDR1 SSHAT, CDR2 FNYEAQ (reference sequence). DNA of the CDR3: TGTGGTACAAAGAGGGGGGTTGCCGCAGATACGCAGTATTTT. As protein: CGTKRGVAADTQYF.

This clonotype has just a few counts. V usage is TRBV20-1 and J usage is TRBJ1-1; D might be TRBD1 (6 bases). Germline loops: CDR1 DFQATT, CDR2 SNEGSKA (reference sequence). The length of the CDR3 is 15 residues. V lost 6 bases, J lost 4 bases, and 21 bases lay in between. The CDR3: CSAQDPQGRSTEAFF. The DNA for the CDR3 is TGCAGTGCCCAAGATCCGCAGGGGAGGAGCACTGAAGCTTTCTTT.

This clonotype was seen a few times. J is TRBJ2-3 and V is TRBV12-3 or TRBV12-4; tentative D call: TRBD2 (6 bases). Trimming left V 5 bases short and J 2 bases short, with 8 bases between. This CDR3 has 13 residues. The DNA for the CDR3 is TGTGCCAGCAGTGGCGGGGTCACAGATACGCAGTATTTT. The encoded protein is CASSGGVTDTQYF.

This clonotype was seen a handful of times. V usage is TRBV5-1 and J usage is TRBJ2-1; the match to TRBD1 covers 12 bases. This CDR3 is built from 16 residues. Germline assignment: CDR1 SGHRS and CDR2 YFSETQ. J gave up 7 bases and V 0 bases, and 5 bases lay outside the gene matches. As DNA, the CDR3 is TGCGCCAGCAGCTTGGACGGGACAGGGGGCTGGAATGAGCAGTTCTTC. This translates into CASSLDGTGGWNEQFF.

J is TRBJ2-1 and V is TRBV25-1, with 9 bases lining up with TRBD1. V lost 6 bases, J lost 7 bases, and 7 bases stayed unmatched. The CDR3 totals 14 residues. Germline lookup yields CDR1 MGHDK and CDR2 SYGVNS. The CDR3 DNA sequence: TGTGCCAGCAGCCGGGACAGGGTACCTAATGAGCAGTTCTTC. As protein: CASSRDRVPNEQFF.

A few counts support this clonotype. The chain couples TRBV5-1 to TRBJ1-2; D gene uncertain. The CDR3 runs 14 residues. The V and J ends lost 5 bases and 1 base respectively, with 12 bases between them. CDR1 SGHRS and CDR2 YFSETQ come from the germline V gene. CDR3 coding DNA: TGCGCCAGCAGTCTTGCGCTTGTTAACTATGGCTACACCTTC. It translates to CASSLALVNYGYTF.

This sequence joins TRBV7-3 and TRBJ2-3; 10 nucleotides align to TRBD2. Looked up from germline, CDR1 is SGHTA and CDR2 is FQGTGA. The length of the CDR3 is 13 residues. J lost 3 bases, V lost 8 bases, and 2 bases had no gene match. The CDR3 reads CASGTSVTDTQYF. As DNA, the CDR3 is TGTGCCAGCGGGACTAGCGTGACAGATACGCAGTATTTT.

This clonotype has only a few counts. The rearrangement uses TRBV10-3 and TRBJ2-1; TRBD1 aligns across 8 bases. Germline V gene lookup returns CDR1 ENHRY and CDR2 SYGVKD. V shed 6 bases, J shed 6 bases, and the junction held 4 bases outside the gene matches. The CDR3 runs to 13 residues. The CDR3 sequence: CAIRDRVSNEQFF. The CDR3 coding sequence is TGTGCCATCAGGGACAGGGTCAGCAATGAGCAGTTCTTC.

This clonotype was counted between two and nine times. This sequence joins TRBV6-1 and TRBJ1-2; no clear D. CDR3 length: 12 amino acids. Germline V gene data show CDR1 as MNHNS and CDR2 as SASEGT. V was pared by 0 bases and J by 4 bases, with 3 bases between. CDR3 nucleotides: TGTGCCAGCAGTGAAGCCCCCTATGGCTACACCTTC. Protein: CASSEAPYGYTF.

In its sample, this clonotype was seen a few times. V and J are TRBV4-2 and TRBJ1-3; D is ambiguous. The CDR3 sequence is 18 residues long. Germline CDR1 is LGHNA and CDR2 is YNFKEQ. Trimming shortened V by 1 base and J by 0 bases, and 16 bases separated the two germline ends. The CDR3 sequence: CASSQVRAGISSGNTIYF. In DNA form, the CDR3 reads TGTGCCAGCAGCCAAGTAAGGGCGGGTATCAGCTCTGGAAACACCATATATTTT.

The rearrangement joins TRBV7-6 to TRBJ2-2; D is unclear. Germline loops: CDR1 SGHVS, CDR2 FNYEAQ. The CDR3 runs to 15 residues. V was clipped by 4 bases and J by 6 bases, with 15 bases between them. The CDR3 reads CASSSPLGRAGELFF. CDR3 DNA sequence: TGTGCCAGCAGCTCCCCCCTAGGTCGGGCCGGGGAGCTGTTTTTT. The variable domain in full, completed from reference TRBV7-6 and TRBJ2-2, reads GAGVSQSPRYKVTKRGQDVALRCDPISGHVSLYWYRQALGQGPEFLTYFNYEAQQDKSGLPNDRFSAERPEGSISTLTIQRTEQRDSAMYRCASSSPLGRAGELFFGEGSRLTVL.

This clonotype was observed a handful of times. V and J are TRBV20-1 and TRBJ1-1, with TRBD1 identical over 8 bases. Losses at the gene ends were 3 bases for V and 4 bases for J; bases not matched to a gene: 4. Germline CDR1 DFQATT, CDR2 SNEGSKA (reference sequence). The CDR3 length is 13 residues. This chain's CDR3 is CSASGDRITEAFF. The CDR3 region has the DNA TGCAGTGCTAGTGGGGACAGGATCACTGAAGCTTTCTTT.

In this sample, this clonotype turned up a few times. At one end, the junction sequence differs from germline, possibly due to a read error. The rearrangement joins TRBV12-3 or TRBV12-4 to TRBJ1-2; TRBD1 is a possible D gene (5 bases). The CDR3 extends over 11 amino acids. CDR3 sequence reads: CASSSSGPGAF. In DNA form, the CDR3 reads TGTGCCAGCAGTTCCTCGGGGCCGGGGGCCTTC.

This clonotype was counted a few times. The chain employs TRBV27 and TRBJ2-4, with D possibly TRBD2 on 5 matching bases. CDR3 length: 13 residues. Germline values: CDR1 MNHEY, CDR2 SMNVEV (reference sequence). Trimming removed 4 bases at V and 2 bases at J, with 6 bases between. CDR3 residues: CASSSGTKNIQYF. The CDR3 DNA follows: TGTGCCAGCAGTTCGGGGACCAAAAACATTCAGTACTTC.

This clonotype has only a few counts. The CDR3 sequence is CATSRDQSRGLNEQFF. Here the CDR3 DNA reads TGTGCCACCAGCAGAGATCAGTCCAGGGGGCTGAATGAGCAGTTCTTC. This chain uses TRBV15 with TRBJ2-1; 8 bases are a match to TRBD1. Trimming cost V 0 bases and J 7 bases; bases outside gene matches: 8. The length of the CDR3 is 16 residues. CDR1 is LNHNV and CDR2 is YYDKDF in the germline V gene (reference sequence). The full variable domain, rest sourced from reference TRBV15 and TRBJ2-1, is DAMVIQNPRYQVTQFGKPVTLSCSQTLNHNVMYWYQQKSSQAPKLLFHYYDKDFNNEADTPDNFQSRRPNTSFCFLDIRSPGLGDTAMYLCATSRDQSRGLNEQFFGPGTRLTVL.

This clonotype was seen ten or more times. Mismatch with germline at one junction end may stem from a read error. The V call is TRBV5-1, the J call TRBJ1-1; D might be TRBD1 (6 bases). The length of the CDR3 is 14 residues. Germline CDR1 SGHRS, CDR2 YFSETQ. Here the CDR3 reads CASSLRTANTEAFF. CDR3 nucleotide sequence: TGTGCCAGCAGTTTGCGGACAGCGAACACTGAAGCTTTCTTT. The full variable domain, with the rest looked up from reference TRBV5-1 and TRBJ1-1, is KAGVTQTPRYLIKTRGQQVTLSCSPISGHRSVSWYQQTPGQGLQFLFEYFSETQRNKGNFPGRFSGRQFSNSRSEMNVSTLELGDSALYLCASSLRTANTEAFFGQGTRLTVV.

The chain is built from TRBV27 and TRBJ2-1; unclear D gene. The length of the CDR3 is 12 residues. Trimming shortened V by 4 bases and J by 6 bases, and 7 bases separated the two germline ends. CDR1 is MNHEY, CDR2 SMNVEV, per germline (reference sequence). CDR3 loop: CASSSVGNEQFF. As DNA, the CDR3 is TGTGCCAGCAGTTCGGTAGGCAATGAGCAGTTCTTC.

This clonotype occurred many times. In DNA form, the CDR3 reads TGTGCCAGCAGCGTAAGGGCCGGGGAGCTGTTTTTT. Protein sequence: CASSVRAGELFF. The chain is built from TRBV6-5 and TRBJ2-2; D is undetermined. The CDR3 sequence is 12 residues long. Germline CDR1 and CDR2: MNHEY and SVGAGI. V was pared by 6 bases and J by 6 bases, with 8 bases between.